This TCR beta chain stems from a study of PD-1 blockade in classical Hodgkin lymphoma. Regarding the study as a whole: Why repertoires differed is undefined; disease activity or prior therapy possibly contributed. Before treatment, TCR diversity in newly diagnosed patients was reportedly lower than in healthy donors.

The time point was: newly diagnosed, previously untreated cHL patient sample. By magnetic negative selection, CD8+ T cells were isolated from the thawed PBMCs. Assay: immunoSEQ multiplex PCR; the TCRdb copy retains only in-frame clones and omits some. The sample has 9,000 to 10,000 clones, 91% seen once. The CDR3 length is 15 residues. V lost 3 bases, J lost 0 bases, and 12 bases lay in between. Germline loops: CDR1 MNHNS, CDR2 SASEGT. Details on this clone: Its matching antigen is unknown.

The specimen was CD8+ T cells from blood. The clonotype originates from a human donor with classical Hodgkin lymphoma. This chain uses TRBV6-1 with TRBJ2-7, with D possibly matching TRBD2 (6 bases). CDR3 DNA sequence: TGTGCCAGCAGTGATGTAGGAGGGAGCTCCTACGAGCAGTACTTC. This translates into CASSDVGGSSYEQYF.